Presented here are 28 T cell receptor beta chains from one specimen sequenced in a study of cytomegalovirus exposure and HLA in healthy donors. Method: immunoSEQ multiplex PCR; TCRdb's copy keeps in-frame clones and lacks some. The sample consists of some 140,000 clones, 75% to 90% of them appearing once. The sequencing input was PBMCs. The receptors stem from a man in his late teens or twenties in good health and CMV-seropositive.

V gene TRBV7-3 combines with J gene TRBJ1-1; the match to TRBD1 covers 11 bases. Unmatched junction bases numbered 6, after V lost 2 bases and J lost 1 base. The CDR3 has 17 amino acids. In germline, CDR1 is SGHTA, CDR2 FQGTGA. CDR3 residues: CASSLGQGAPPNTEAFF. In nucleotides, the CDR3 is TGTGCCAGCAGCTTAGGACAGGGGGCGCCTCCGAACACTGAAGCTTTCTTT.

V and J are TRBV6-5 and TRBJ2-7; D is undetermined. CDR1 and CDR2 from the germline V gene are MNHEY and SVGAGI. V was clipped by 0 bases and J by 6 bases, with 6 bases between them. This CDR3 is 12 amino acids long. CDR3 loop: CASSYSLAEQYF. CDR3 bases: TGTGCCAGCAGTTACTCCCTGGCCGAGCAGTACTTC.

This clone was counted between two and nine times. V and J are TRBV5-1 and TRBJ1-2; TRBD1 matches at 10 bases. The V gene's germline CDR1 is SGHRS and CDR2 YFSETQ. CDR3 length: 14 amino acids. The trim removed 4 bases at V and 6 bases at J, leaving 6 bases unmatched. The CDR3 loop is CASSAGQGPDGYTF. The CDR3 nucleotides are TGCGCCAGCAGCGCGGGACAGGGGCCGGATGGCTACACCTTC.

The chain's CDR3 is CASSLDGHRAVTEAFF. DNA of the CDR3: TGCGCCAGCAGCTTGGATGGCCACAGGGCCGTCACTGAAGCTTTCTTT. The chain recombines TRBV5-1 with TRBJ1-1; D is perhaps TRBD1 (6 bases). The V gene's germline CDR1 is SGHRS and CDR2 YFSETQ. The CDR3 length is 16 residues. V shed 0 bases and J shed 4 bases, with 16 bases lying between them.

The chain recombines TRBV7-9 with TRBJ1-1; tentative D call: TRBD1 (5 bases). This CDR3 has 15 residues. In germline, CDR1 is SEHNR, CDR2 FQNEAQ (reference sequence). V was clipped by 4 bases and J by 4 bases, with 16 bases between them. This CDR3 is CASSSSGTWGTEAFF. CDR3 bases: TGTGCCAGCAGCTCCTCCGGGACTTGGGGCACTGAAGCTTTCTTT.

V gene TRBV30 combines with J gene TRBJ2-7, with D perhaps TRBD2 (5 bases). This CDR3 is 12 amino acids long. V gave up 2 bases and J gave up 11 bases, with 16 bases separating them. Per the germline V gene, CDR1 is GTSNPN and CDR2 is SVGIG (reference sequence). CDR3 nucleotide sequence: TGTGCCTGGAGTTCCTCCGGGGTAAAGGAGTACTTC. It is translated as CAWSSSGVKEYF.

Only a few counts were recorded for this clone. The V gene is TRBV30, the J gene TRBJ1-1, with D hard to call. CDR1 is GTSNPN and CDR2 is SVGIG in the germline V gene (reference sequence). Between the trimmed V and J ends, which lost 0 bases and 5 bases, there was a span of 16 bases. The CDR3 length is 15 residues. This chain's CDR3 is CAWSVHGGMGTEAFF. DNA for the CDR3: TGTGCCTGGAGTGTACATGGAGGGATGGGGACTGAAGCTTTCTTT.

V usage is TRBV4-2 and J usage is TRBJ2-1; D unresolved. Trimming removed 0 bases from V and 5 bases from J, with 11 bases in between. The CDR3 runs to 15 residues. Germline assignment: CDR1 LGHNA and CDR2 YNFKEQ. DNA of the CDR3: TGTGCCAGCAGCCAAGAATACGCCATAGACAATGAGCAGTTCTTC. Amino acid sequence: CASSQEYAIDNEQFF.

The V and J genes are TRBV27 and TRBJ2-3, with TRBD2 identical over 12 bases. This CDR3 is 16 amino acids long. CDR1 and CDR2 (germline): MNHEY, SMNVEV (reference sequence). The V gene end was trimmed by 6 bases and the J gene end by 6 bases; junction bases not matched to a gene: 10. The CDR3 sequence: CASRRTSGAKGDTQYF. The CDR3 coding sequence is TGTGCCAGCAGACGGACTAGCGGGGCTAAAGGGGATACGCAGTATTTT.

This clone has only one observation. The J gene is TRBJ2-7, the V gene TRBV6-5; 10 bases align to TRBD1. CDR1 MNHEY and CDR2 SVGAGI come from the germline V gene. After removal of 0 bases from V and 6 bases from J, the junction contained 2 bases not matched to a gene. The CDR3 covers 14 residues. Here the CDR3 reads CASSYSRTGGEQYF. The CDR3 DNA follows: TGTGCCAGCAGTTACTCCAGGACAGGGGGCGAGCAGTACTTC.

The rearrangement joins TRBV7-9 to TRBJ2-7, with 9 bases lining up with TRBD2. The CDR3 runs to 15 residues. In germline, CDR1 is SEHNR, CDR2 FQNEAQ (reference sequence). With 1 base clipped from V and 2 bases from J, the junction kept 3 bases outside the gene matches. The CDR3 here is CASSLGGGETYEQYF. The CDR3 DNA reads as TGTGCCAGCAGCTTAGGCGGGGGGGAGACCTACGAGCAGTACTTC.

The chain carries TRBV19 and TRBJ1-4; D uncertain. CDR3 length: 14 residues. Germline V lookup: CDR1 LNHDA, CDR2 SQIVND (reference sequence). The V gene lost 3 bases and the J gene lost 8 bases, with 13 bases spanning the gap. CDR3 bases: TGTGCCAGTAGTATCCGGGGTCGGGGAGAAAAACTGTTTTTT. It is translated as CASSIRGRGEKLFF.

This clone was picked up a small number of times. The J gene is TRBJ2-2, the V gene TRBV5-1; 7 bases match TRBD1. The CDR3 loop spans 18 amino acids. V shed 1 base, J shed 1 base, and the junction held 10 bases outside the gene matches. The V gene's germline CDR1 is SGHRS and CDR2 YFSETQ. CDR3 nucleotide sequence: TGCGCCAGCAGCTTGAAGGTAGCTGGGACAGAGAACACCGGGGAGCTGTTTTTT. The encoded protein is CASSLKVAGTENTGELFF. Drawing the rest from reference TRBV5-1 and TRBJ2-2, the complete variable domain is KAGVTQTPRYLIKTRGQQVTLSCSPISGHRSVSWYQQTPGQGLQFLFEYFSETQRNKGNFPGRFSGRQFSNSRSEMNVSTLELGDSALYLCASSLKVAGTENTGELFFGEGSRLTVL.

The V gene is TRBV2, the J gene TRBJ2-3, with D perhaps matching TRBD1 (6 bases). Germline V gives CDR1 SNHLY, CDR2 FYNNEI. Trimming took 6 bases from V and 6 from J, leaving 7 bases between them. CDR3 length: 11 residues. CDR3: CASRTGDTQYF. CDR3 bases: TGTGCCAGCAGGACAGGCGATACGCAGTATTTT.

V is TRBV6-7 and J is TRBJ1-3; TRBD1 agrees at 10 bases. TRBV6-7 is filed as an ORF, its function uncertain. This CDR3 contains 17 residues. The junction had 8 bases not matched to a gene; V was cut back by 4 bases and J by 2 bases. CDR3 in amino acids: CASSSRSDRGPGNTIYF. The CDR3, as DNA: TGTGCCAGCAGTTCCAGGAGTGACAGGGGGCCTGGAAACACCATATATTTT.

The chain couples TRBV11-2 to TRBJ2-7; possibly TRBD2 for D (5 bases). Germline V gene lookup returns CDR1 SGHAT and CDR2 FQNNGV. V lost 5 bases to trimming and J lost 1 base, with 18 bases between them. This CDR3 comprises 16 residues. The chain's CDR3 is CASSETLLSGSYEQYF. DNA for the CDR3: TGTGCCAGCAGCGAGACCCTCCTCAGCGGTTCCTACGAGCAGTACTTC.

The rearrangement links TRBV10-1 to TRBJ2-4; 9 nucleotides line up with TRBD2. Germline CDR1 reads WNHNN; CDR2 reads SYGVQD (reference sequence). Losses at the gene ends were 2 bases for V and 0 bases for J; bases not matched to a gene: 8. This CDR3 has 18 residues. The DNA for the CDR3 is TGCGCCAGCAGTGAGAGGCTAGCGGGACCACTAGCCAAAAACATTCAGTACTTC. Protein: CASSERLAGPLAKNIQYF.

This chain links TRBV5-6 with TRBJ1-1, with 7 nucleotides matching TRBD1. CDR3 length: 14 residues. CDR1 is SGHDT and CDR2 is YYEEEE in the germline V gene. J lost 2 bases, V lost 1 base, and 2 bases had no gene match. The CDR3 coding sequence is TGTGCCAGCAGCTTGACAGGGGCAAACACTGAAGCTTTCTTT. Amino acids: CASSLTGANTEAFF.

V gene TRBV6-5 combines with J gene TRBJ1-5; TRBD1 might be the D (6 bases). V lost 6 bases, J lost 4 bases, and 13 bases lay in between. Per germline, CDR1 MNHEY and CDR2 SVGAGI. CDR3 length equals 14 residues. The CDR3, as DNA: TGTGCCAGCAGCCACGGACAGCCTAATCAGCCCCAGCATTTT. Its protein is CASSHGQPNQPQHF.

This sequence joins TRBV7-6 and TRBJ2-5; no clear D gene. The CDR3 is 11 residues long. Per germline, CDR1 SGHVS and CDR2 FNYEAQ. Trimming removed 1 base from V and 6 bases from J, with 3 bases in between. CDR3 region: CASSLGQTQYF. The CDR3 bases are TGTGCCAGCAGCTTAGGGCAGACCCAGTACTTC.

The chain employs TRBV7-9 and TRBJ1-1, with D perhaps TRBD1 (6 bases). Germline V gives CDR1 SEHNR, CDR2 FQNEAQ (reference sequence). Deletions cut 5 bases from V and 4 bases from J, with 14 bases between. This CDR3 is built from 14 residues. CDR3 nucleotide sequence: TGTGCCAGCAGCAGACAGGCCTTGGGCACTGAAGCTTTCTTT. Translating it yields CASSRQALGTEAFF.

J is TRBJ2-2 and V is TRBV6-5, with 9 positions matching TRBD2. Germline trimming cut 4 bases from V and 0 bases from J; bases unmatched to any gene: 3. The CDR3 consists of 16 residues. In germline, CDR1 is MNHEY, CDR2 SVGAGI. The CDR3 nucleotides are TGTGCCAGCAGTTTGGGACTAGCAGCGAACACCGGGGAGCTGTTTTTT. As protein: CASSLGLAANTGELFF.

The V call is TRBV5-1, the J call TRBJ2-1; 11 positions agree with TRBD2. Germline values: CDR1 SGHRS, CDR2 YFSETQ. The CDR3 totals 15 residues. After removal of 3 bases from V and 4 bases from J, the junction contained 3 bases not matched to a gene. The CDR3: CASSYTSGSYNEQFF. CDR3 nucleotides: TGCGCCAGCAGCTATACTAGCGGGAGTTACAATGAGCAGTTCTTC.

This chain joins TRBV10-3 and TRBJ1-4, with 7 bases lining up with TRBD1. Germline V gene lookup returns CDR1 ENHRY and CDR2 SYGVKD. J gave up 3 bases and V 6 bases, and 4 bases lay outside the gene matches. The CDR3 consists of 14 residues. The CDR3 loop is CAIRGTAANEKLFF. The CDR3 DNA reads TGTGCCATCAGGGGGACAGCGGCTAATGAAAAACTGTTTTTT.

The chain links TRBV30 to TRBJ1-2; 8 positions match TRBD1. Germline loops: CDR1 GTSNPN, CDR2 SVGIG (reference sequence). With 3 bases clipped from V and 8 bases from J, the junction kept 11 bases outside the gene matches. The CDR3 consists of 14 residues. This CDR3 is CAWRFTTGVGGYTF. The CDR3 DNA follows: TGTGCCTGGAGATTCACGACAGGGGTCGGGGGCTACACCTTC.

This clone was seen only a few times. This sequence joins TRBV6-1 and TRBJ1-1; D is perhaps TRBD1 (6 bases). Trimming pared 5 bases from V and 4 bases from J, leaving 11 bases between. The CDR3 runs to 13 residues. Germline lookup yields CDR1 MNHNS and CDR2 SASEGT. The CDR3 nucleotides read TGTGCCAGCAGTTTTCAGGGGATCACTGAAGCTTTCTTT. This gives the protein CASSFQGITEAFF.

The count of this clone is one. V usage is TRBV7-2 and J usage is TRBJ2-7; D might be TRBD1 (5 bases). This CDR3 contains 16 residues. Trimming shortened V by 1 base and J by 0 bases, and 13 bases separated the two germline ends. Germline CDR1 and CDR2: SGHTA and FQGNSA. The CDR3 here is CASSLGVQGSSYEQYF. CDR3 in DNA: TGTGCCAGCAGCTTAGGGGTGCAGGGAAGCTCCTACGAGCAGTACTTC.

The chain combines TRBV29-1 with TRBJ2-1, with D uncertain. V was trimmed by 8 bases and J by 8 bases, leaving 7 bases between them. This CDR3 comprises 9 residues. The germline V gene has CDR1 SQVTM and CDR2 ANQGSEA. The CDR3 here is CSTPDEQFF. CDR3 DNA sequence: TGCAGCACGCCAGATGAGCAGTTCTTC.